The 4 T cell receptor beta chains given below trace back to one sample, sequenced in a study of blood T cell repertoires in COVID-19. The table came from immunoSEQ multiplex PCR; TCRdb's copy has only in-frame clones and leaves some out. The sample shows about 200,000 clones, around 85% of them seen only once. Sequencing was done on a sample of peripheral blood. These receptor sequences come from a man aged 60-69 years with COVID-19, enrolled during active disease.

This clone appeared a single time. This chain uses TRBV29-1 with TRBJ1-1, with 7 bases that match TRBD1. This CDR3 region has 12 residues. Germline lookup yields CDR1 SQVTM and CDR2 ANQGSEA. The junction had 6 bases not matched to a gene; V was cut back by 6 bases and J by 5 bases. The chain's CDR3 is CSVEQGLTEAFF. DNA of the CDR3: TGCAGCGTCGAACAGGGGCTAACTGAAGCTTTCTTT.

This chain joins TRBV4-2 and TRBJ1-3; a possible D gene is TRBD1 (5 bases). The ends were cut back, 0 bases at V and 0 bases at J, with 9 bases in the middle. This CDR3 has 16 amino acids. Germline lookup yields CDR1 LGHNA and CDR2 YNFKEQ. The DNA for the CDR3 is TGTGCCAGCAGCCAAGAGTCAGGGCTCTCTGGAAACACCATATATTTT. It yields the protein CASSQESGLSGNTIYF.

This rearrangement joins TRBV14 to TRBJ1-2, with a possible D match to TRBD1 (6 bases). Between the trimmed V and J ends, which lost 1 base and 8 bases, there was a span of 11 bases. CDR1 is SGHDN, CDR2 FVKESK, per germline. The CDR3 runs to 13 residues. CDR3 protein: CASSQGQVRGYTF. CDR3 in DNA: TGTGCCAGCAGCCAAGGACAGGTTCGGGGCTACACCTTC.

This sequence joins TRBV19 and TRBJ1-3, with unresolved D. This CDR3 has 14 amino acids. Germline CDR1 is LNHDA and CDR2 is SQIVND (reference sequence). V lost 7 bases and J 0 bases, leaving 10 bases between the germline ends. CDR3 coding DNA: TGTGCCAGTATTACGACATACTCTGGAAACACCATATATTTT. This gives the protein CASITTYSGNTIYF.